Listed below are T cell receptor beta chains from one sample, sequenced in a study of T cells in Graves' hyperthyroidism and ophthalmopathy. Each CDR3 protein gets one entry after TCRdb re-called the multiplex PCR reads with MiXCR. The top ten clones hold 25% to 30% of a sample with around 540,000 distinct CDR3 sequences, around 15% of them seen once. What was sequenced was blood. Source of these receptors: a woman aged 25 to 39 with Graves' ophthalmopathy. Both conserved end residues are part of each CDR3. D genes are given only for firm matches. Only some rows state a clone size, as once, few, many or a class for expanded clones.

>TRBJ2-1|TRBV10-3|few|.
TGTGCCATCAGTGGTAATACAGGCGAATCCTACAATGAGCAGTTCTTC
CAISGNTGESYNEQFF
>TRBJ2-5|TRBV24-1|many|.
TGTGCCACCAGTGGGCCGGGTTTCGGGCTGGACCAAGAGACCCAGTACTTC
CATSGPGFGLDQETQYF
>TRBJ1-2|TRBV29-1|few|.
TGCAGCGTTAGGGCGGTCCCTCCTCTGGGGGGCTACACCTTC
CSVRAVPPLGGYTF
>TRBJ1-1|TRBV10-3|few|.
TGTGCCATCAGTGAGTCCGAGGGAACTGAAGCTTTCTTT
CAISESEGTEAFF
>TRBJ1-3|TRBV14|.|.
TGTGCCAGCAGCCAAGTAGGCGTTTCTGGAAACACCATATATTTT
CASSQVGVSGNTIYF
>TRBJ1-2|TRBV7-2|many|.
TGTGCCAGCAGCAAACAGGGACCCAACTATGGCTACACCTTC
CASSKQGPNYGYTF
>TRBJ2-2|TRBV27|few|TRBD1
TGTGCCAGTTGCGACAGGGCGGGCACCGGGGAGCTGTTTTTT
CASCDRAGTGELFF
>TRBJ1-1|TRBV20-1|.|TRBD1
TGCAGTGCTAGAGATCCCAGGGGGGACACTGAAGCTTTCTTT
CSARDPRGDTEAFF
>TRBJ2-1|TRBV6-2/TRBV6-3|few|TRBD2
TGTGCCAGCAGTCCCGGGACTAGCGGGATACTCTACAATGAGCAGTTCTTC
CASSPGTSGILYNEQFF
>TRBJ2-1|TRBV6-1|.|.
TGTGCCAGCAGTTACTTGGGCTATGAGCAGTTCTTC
CASSYLGYEQFF
>TRBJ1-3|TRBV10-3|.|.
TGTGCCATCAGTGATTATTCGGGGATCTCTGGAAACACCATATATTTT
CAISDYSGISGNTIYF
>TRBJ2-5|TRBV28|many|.
TGTGCCGCCTCCGCGGAGAAAGAGACCCAGTACTTC
CAASAEKETQYF
>TRBJ2-7|TRBV5-6|.|.
TGTGCCAGCAGCTCGGACGACTACGAGCAGTACTTC
CASSSDDYEQYF
>TRBJ1-4|TRBV7-2|few|TRBD1
TGTGCCAGCAGCTTAGAGGGGGCTGGTAATGAAAAACTGTTTTTT
CASSLEGAGNEKLFF
>TRBJ2-3|TRBV20-1|.|TRBD2
TGCAGTGCTTCTAGCGGGAGGTTGAGCACAGATACGCAGTATTTT
CSASSGRLSTDTQYF
>TRBJ2-1|TRBV9|many|TRBD2
TGTGCCAGCAGCGCGGAAGGACTAGCGGGTTACAATGAGCAGTTCTTC
CASSAEGLAGYNEQFF
>TRBJ2-7|TRBV28|many|.
TGTGCCAGCAGTGCTAGGGTTACCGGGCGAGGGGGGGCATACGAGCAGTACTTC
CASSARVTGRGGAYEQYF
>TRBJ2-2|TRBV5-5|many|.
TGTGCCAGCAGCTTGCAAGTCGGAGTGGAGCTGTCCGGGGAGCTGTTTTTT
CASSLQVGVELSGELFF
>TRBJ2-1|TRBV7-9|many|.
TGTGCCAGCAGAAGCAAACTAGGGGTCCTCTACAATGAGCAGTTCTTC
CASRSKLGVLYNEQFF
>TRBJ1-6|TRBV28|.|.
TGTGCCAGCAGTTTCAACAGATATTCACCCCTCCACTTT
CASSFNRYSPLHF
>TRBJ2-7|TRBV7-2|many|TRBD2
TGTGCCAGCAGCTCTGGACTAGCGAGGACCTACGAGCAGTACTTC
CASSSGLARTYEQYF
>TRBJ1-1|TRBV11-2|many|.
TGTGCCAGCAGTCACCACGGCACGATTACTGAAGCTTTCTTT
CASSHHGTITEAFF